This T cell receptor (beta chain) was sequenced for a study of shared clonotypes between healthy human individuals. Study at large: CD4 naive and memory got three plates each, CD8 naive two, CD8 memory one.

Some clones are missing from TCRdb's copy, which holds only in-frame ones; the method was immunoSEQ multiplex PCR. This table has 760,000 or so clones, about 97% appearing once. As defined, naive CD8 cells were CD45RO-negative and positively selected for CCR7, with terminally differentiated effector memory CD45RA+ cells excluded. Germline CDR1 is MNHEY and CDR2 is SVGAGI. The CDR3 is 16 residues long. Trimming removed 4 bases at V and 3 bases at J, with 15 bases between. This receptor was obtained from a man under 40 in good health. What was sequenced was naive CD8+ T cells sorted from blood. This sequence joins TRBV6-5 and TRBJ2-2; D might be TRBD1 or TRBD2, each matching 6 bases. Written as DNA, the CDR3 is TGTGCCAGCAGTTGGGTTAGGGGGGAGCACACCGGGGAGCTGTTTTTT. Its translation: CASSWVRGEHTGELFF.